This is a list of T cell receptor beta chains from one sample in a study of shared T cell receptors in the human thymus. Profiling relied on immunoSEQ multiplex PCR, and the TCRdb table lists in-frame clones only, not all of them. The table lists over 650,000 clones, around 87% of them singletons, with just under 0.0095% in the top ten. These data are also associated with another study on human thymus T cells.

The specimen was thymocytes. These receptors were collected from a boy younger than two with a congenital heart defect. The CDR3 runs from the conserved cysteine through the conserved F or W. Fields, in order: V gene, clone size, J gene, D gene, CDR3 DNA, CDR3 protein. A D gene is named only where the DNA matches it firmly. Clone size is not always given. Where it is, it says once, few, many or a class for expanded clones.

v_gene: TRBV5-1; abundance: NA; j_gene: TRBJ2-1; d_gene: NA; CDR3nt: TGCGCCAGCAGCTTAGGGCAGGGTTTAAACAATGAGCAGTTCTTC; CDR3aa: CASSLGQGLNNEQFF
v_gene: TRBV6-1; abundance: NA; j_gene: TRBJ2-2; d_gene: TRBD2; CDR3nt: TGTGCCAGCCCCGGGGGGGAACTGAACACCGGGGAGCTGTTTTTT; CDR3aa: CASPGGELNTGELFF
v_gene: TRBV5-8; abundance: NA; j_gene: TRBJ2-7; d_gene: NA; CDR3nt: TGTGCCAGCAGCCCGGCCCAGGGTTCCCTCTGCGAGCAGTACTTC; CDR3aa: CASSPAQGSLCEQYF
v_gene: TRBV4-3; abundance: few; j_gene: TRBJ2-7; d_gene: NA; CDR3nt: TGCGCCAGCAGCCAAGATTGGGACTGCTACGAGCAGTACTTC; CDR3aa: CASSQDWDCYEQYF
v_gene: TRBV28; abundance: NA; j_gene: TRBJ2-1; d_gene: TRBD2; CDR3nt: TGTGCCAGCAGTTCCGCCGGTAGCGGGAGCGAGCATGAGCAGTTCTTC; CDR3aa: CASSSAGSGSEHEQFF
v_gene: TRBV2; abundance: NA; j_gene: TRBJ1-3; d_gene: NA; CDR3nt: TGTGCCAGCAAAAACACCTCCTCTGGAAACACCATATATTTT; CDR3aa: CASKNTSSGNTIYF
v_gene: TRBV7-8; abundance: once; j_gene: TRBJ2-6; d_gene: NA; CDR3nt: TGTGCCAGCAGCTTAGACAGGACCCTCTCTGGGGCCAACGTCCTGACTTTC; CDR3aa: CASSLDRTLSGANVLTF
v_gene: TRBV7-9; abundance: once; j_gene: TRBJ1-5; d_gene: NA; CDR3nt: TGTGCCGGCAGCCCAGGACGTGGGAGGGGGTTTCAGCCCCAGCATTTT; CDR3aa: CAGSPGRGRGFQPQHF
v_gene: TRBV7-6; abundance: NA; j_gene: TRBJ2-6; d_gene: TRBD1; CDR3nt: TGTGCCAGCAGCTTAGTACAGGGGACAAGCGCAAGCTCTGGGGCCAACGTCCTGACTTTC; CDR3aa: CASSLVQGTSASSGANVLTF
v_gene: TRBV27; abundance: NA; j_gene: TRBJ2-2; d_gene: TRBD1; CDR3nt: TGTGCCAGCAGTTTATCACCGTGGACAGGGGACACCGGGGAGCTGTTTTTT; CDR3aa: CASSLSPWTGDTGELFF
v_gene: TRBV6-5; abundance: NA; j_gene: TRBJ2-7; d_gene: NA; CDR3nt: TGTGCCAGCAGAGGAGCGGACGAGCAGTACTTC; CDR3aa: CASRGADEQYF
v_gene: TRBV4-3; abundance: NA; j_gene: TRBJ2-3; d_gene: NA; CDR3nt: TGCGCCAGCAGCCAACGCGGGGTGGGAGATACGCAGTATTTT; CDR3aa: CASSQRGVGDTQYF
v_gene: TRBV5-1; abundance: NA; j_gene: TRBJ2-3; d_gene: TRBD2; CDR3nt: TGCGCCAGCAGCTTAGGACTAGCGGGAGGGCCGAGTCCTCCAGATACGCAGTATTTT; CDR3aa: CASSLGLAGGPSPPDTQYF
v_gene: TRBV5-1; abundance: NA; j_gene: TRBJ2-7; d_gene: TRBD1; CDR3nt: TGCGCCAGCAGCTTGAGTTGGGGACAGGGGATACACGAGCAGTACTTC; CDR3aa: CASSLSWGQGIHEQYF
v_gene: TRBV28; abundance: NA; j_gene: TRBJ2-3; d_gene: TRBD2; CDR3nt: TGTGCCAGCAGTAATTCTCGTCTAGCGGGGGAGGCAGATACGCAGTATTTT; CDR3aa: CASSNSRLAGEADTQYF
v_gene: TRBV6-5; abundance: NA; j_gene: TRBJ2-3; d_gene: NA; CDR3nt: TGTGCCAGCAGTACTACCGTGACTCACACAGATACGCAGTATTTT; CDR3aa: CASSTTVTHTDTQYF
v_gene: TRBV5-1; abundance: NA; j_gene: TRBJ2-5; d_gene: TRBD2; CDR3nt: TGCGCCAGCAGCCCCGGGGGGGCCCATTTCGCGACCCAGTACTTC; CDR3aa: CASSPGGAHFATQYF
v_gene: TRBV20-1; abundance: NA; j_gene: TRBJ1-1; d_gene: NA; CDR3nt: TGCAGTGCTAGCTGGAGGGTTTTT; CDR3aa: CSASWRVF
v_gene: TRBV5-1; abundance: NA; j_gene: TRBJ2-5; d_gene: NA; CDR3nt: TGCGCCAGCAGCGCGAGGGGGGGCCTCCAAGAGACCCAGTACTTC; CDR3aa: CASSARGGLQETQYF
v_gene: TRBV4-3; abundance: few; j_gene: TRBJ1-2; d_gene: NA; CDR3nt: TGCGCCAGCAGCCAAGATAAAGGGGGTAACGACTATGGCTACACCTTC; CDR3aa: CASSQDKGGNDYGYTF
v_gene: TRBV7-9; abundance: NA; j_gene: TRBJ2-1; d_gene: TRBD2; CDR3nt: TGTGCCAGCAGCTTAGTGGGTGCGGGAGGGCGGAATGGTGAGCAGTTCTTC; CDR3aa: CASSLVGAGGRNGEQFF
v_gene: TRBV6-5; abundance: NA; j_gene: TRBJ1-6; d_gene: TRBD1; CDR3nt: TGTGCCAGCAGTTACTTCTCGGACAGGGGAGGTTCACCCCTCCACTTT; CDR3aa: CASSYFSDRGGSPLHF
v_gene: TRBV6-1; abundance: NA; j_gene: TRBJ2-1; d_gene: NA; CDR3nt: TGTGCCAGCACGGTAGCATACGAGCAGTTCTTC; CDR3aa: CASTVAYEQFF
v_gene: TRBV6-1; abundance: NA; j_gene: TRBJ1-2; d_gene: NA; CDR3nt: TGTGCCAGCAGTATAGGTGGGGGGGGTGGGGGCTACACCTTC; CDR3aa: CASSIGGGGGGYTF
v_gene: TRBV6-5; abundance: once; j_gene: TRBJ1-2; d_gene: NA; CDR3nt: TGTGCCAGCAGTACGGGGGGACTTCACTATGGCTACACCTTC; CDR3aa: CASSTGGLHYGYTF
v_gene: TRBV9; abundance: NA; j_gene: TRBJ1-2; d_gene: NA; CDR3nt: TGTGCCAGCAGCGTAGGAGGGACAATTGGCTACACCTTC; CDR3aa: CASSVGGTIGYTF
v_gene: TRBV12-5; abundance: NA; j_gene: TRBJ1-2; d_gene: NA; CDR3nt: TGTGCTAGTGGTCACCGCAGCAGGGGTTTGGATGGCTACACCTTC; CDR3aa: CASGHRSRGLDGYTF
v_gene: TRBV20-1; abundance: NA; j_gene: TRBJ1-1; d_gene: NA; CDR3nt: TGCAGTGCTAGATATCGACTTGGGGCTTTCTTT; CDR3aa: CSARYRLGAFF
v_gene: TRBV29-1; abundance: once; j_gene: TRBJ1-4; d_gene: NA; CDR3nt: TGCAGCGTTGCGTTACCAGCAACTAATGAAAAACTGTTTTTT; CDR3aa: CSVALPATNEKLFF
v_gene: TRBV27; abundance: NA; j_gene: TRBJ1-5; d_gene: NA; CDR3nt: TGTGCCAGCAGTTTAGCAGGGGCAGGTCAGCCCCAGCATTTT; CDR3aa: CASSLAGAGQPQHF
v_gene: TRBV30; abundance: NA; j_gene: TRBJ2-3; d_gene: NA; CDR3nt: TGTGCCTGCGAAACTAGCATGGCAGATACGCAGTATTTT; CDR3aa: CACETSMADTQYF
v_gene: TRBV5-6; abundance: NA; j_gene: TRBJ2-7; d_gene: TRBD1; CDR3nt: TGTGCCAGCAGCTTGGTGGGACAGGGGATCTACGAGCAGTACTTC; CDR3aa: CASSLVGQGIYEQYF
v_gene: TRBV9; abundance: NA; j_gene: TRBJ2-2; d_gene: TRBD2; CDR3nt: TGTGCCAGCAGCGCTAGACTAGCGACCGGGGAGCTGTTTTTT; CDR3aa: CASSARLATGELFF
v_gene: TRBV25-1; abundance: NA; j_gene: TRBJ2-3; d_gene: NA; CDR3nt: TGTGCCAGCAGGGGAACAGGACGCGCACCAGATACGCAGTATTTT; CDR3aa: CASRGTGRAPDTQYF
v_gene: TRBV4-3; abundance: few; j_gene: TRBJ1-4; d_gene: NA; CDR3nt: TGCGCCAGCAGCCAAGACCAGGGAGGGATAGACGAAAAACTGTTTTTT; CDR3aa: CASSQDQGGIDEKLFF
v_gene: TRBV5-1; abundance: NA; j_gene: TRBJ2-3; d_gene: TRBD2; CDR3nt: TGCGCCAGCAGCTCTAACTTACACCCGACTAGCGGGGGGCGCTACACAGATACGCAGTATTTT; CDR3aa: CASSSNLHPTSGGRYTDTQYF
v_gene: TRBV4-3; abundance: NA; j_gene: TRBJ2-2; d_gene: NA; CDR3nt: TGCGCCAGCAGCCAAGGGGGCCCGAACACCGGGGAGCTGTTTTTT; CDR3aa: CASSQGGPNTGELFF
v_gene: TRBV25-1; abundance: once; j_gene: TRBJ2-5; d_gene: TRBD2; CDR3nt: TGTGCCAGCAGTCGAAGGCGGGGGGCGGATCAAGAGACCCAGTACTTC; CDR3aa: CASSRRRGADQETQYF